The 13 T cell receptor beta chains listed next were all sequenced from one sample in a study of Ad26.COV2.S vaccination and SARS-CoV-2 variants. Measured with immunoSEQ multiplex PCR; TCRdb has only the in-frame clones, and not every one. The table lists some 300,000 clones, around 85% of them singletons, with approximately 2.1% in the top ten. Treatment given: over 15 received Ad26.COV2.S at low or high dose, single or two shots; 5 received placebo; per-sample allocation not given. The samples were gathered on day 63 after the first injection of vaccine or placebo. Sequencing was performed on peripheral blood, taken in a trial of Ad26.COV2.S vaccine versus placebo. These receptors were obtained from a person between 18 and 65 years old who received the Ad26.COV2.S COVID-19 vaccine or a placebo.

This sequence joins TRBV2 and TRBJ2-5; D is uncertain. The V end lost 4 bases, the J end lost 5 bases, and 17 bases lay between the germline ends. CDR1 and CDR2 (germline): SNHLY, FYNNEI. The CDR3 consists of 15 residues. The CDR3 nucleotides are TGTGCCAGCAGTGTTGGTCTTTCAACCGCGGAGACCCAGTACTTC. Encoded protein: CASSVGLSTAETQYF.

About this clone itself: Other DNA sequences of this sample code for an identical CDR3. The CDR3, as DNA: TGTGCCAGCAGTTTAGGGACAGGGGAAGCTTTCTTT. Its protein is CASSLGTGEAFF. This chain joins TRBV12-3 or TRBV12-4 and TRBJ1-1; the match to TRBD1 covers 8 bases. This CDR3 contains 12 residues. V shed 1 base and J 8 bases; nucleotides not matched to a gene: 0.

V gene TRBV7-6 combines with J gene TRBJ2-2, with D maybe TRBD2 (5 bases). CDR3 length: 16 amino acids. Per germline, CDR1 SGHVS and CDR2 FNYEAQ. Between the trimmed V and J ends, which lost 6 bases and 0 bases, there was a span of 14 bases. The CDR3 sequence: CASRLVSGTNTGELFF. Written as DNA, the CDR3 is TGTGCCAGCAGACTCGTCTCCGGGACGAACACCGGGGAGCTGTTTTTT.

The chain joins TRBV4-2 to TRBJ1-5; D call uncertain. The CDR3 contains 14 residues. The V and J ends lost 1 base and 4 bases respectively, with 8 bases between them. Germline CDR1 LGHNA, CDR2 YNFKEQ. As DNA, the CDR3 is TGTGCCAGCAGCCAAGTATCAGCAAATCAGCCCCAGCATTTT. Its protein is CASSQVSANQPQHF.

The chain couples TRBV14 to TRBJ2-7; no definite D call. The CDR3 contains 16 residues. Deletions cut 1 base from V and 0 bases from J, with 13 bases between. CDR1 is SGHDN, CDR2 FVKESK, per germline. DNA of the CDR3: TGTGCCAGCAGCCAAGGCGGAAAGCTCTCCTCCTACGAGCAGTACTTC. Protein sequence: CASSQGGKLSSYEQYF.

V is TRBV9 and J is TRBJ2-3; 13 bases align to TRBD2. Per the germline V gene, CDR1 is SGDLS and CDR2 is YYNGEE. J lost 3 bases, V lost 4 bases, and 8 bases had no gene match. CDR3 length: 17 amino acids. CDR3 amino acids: CASSPGTSGVRTDTQYF. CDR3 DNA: TGTGCCAGCAGCCCGGGGACTAGCGGGGTTAGGACAGATACGCAGTATTTT.

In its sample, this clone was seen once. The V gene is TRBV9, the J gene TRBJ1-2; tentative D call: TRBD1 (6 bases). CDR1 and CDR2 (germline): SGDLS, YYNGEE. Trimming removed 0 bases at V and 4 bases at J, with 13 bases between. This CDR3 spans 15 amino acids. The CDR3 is CASSVVPGAGYGYTF. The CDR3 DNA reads TGTGCCAGCAGCGTAGTCCCGGGGGCAGGCTATGGCTACACCTTC.

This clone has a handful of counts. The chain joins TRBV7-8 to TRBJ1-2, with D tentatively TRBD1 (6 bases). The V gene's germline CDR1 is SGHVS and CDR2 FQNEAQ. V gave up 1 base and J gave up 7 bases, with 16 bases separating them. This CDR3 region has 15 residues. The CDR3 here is CASSLGRQAMRGYTF. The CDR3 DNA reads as TGTGCCAGCAGCTTAGGGAGACAGGCAATGCGTGGCTACACCTTC.

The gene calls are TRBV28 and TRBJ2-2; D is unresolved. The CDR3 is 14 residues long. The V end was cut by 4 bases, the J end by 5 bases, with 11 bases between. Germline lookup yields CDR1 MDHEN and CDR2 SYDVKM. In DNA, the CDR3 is TGTGCCAGCAGTTCATTCACTCCGACCGGGGAGCTGTTTTTT. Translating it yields CASSSFTPTGELFF.

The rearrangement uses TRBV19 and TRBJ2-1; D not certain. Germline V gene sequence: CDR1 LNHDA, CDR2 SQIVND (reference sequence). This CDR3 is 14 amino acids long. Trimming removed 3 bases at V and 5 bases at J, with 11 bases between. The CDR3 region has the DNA TGTGCCAGTAGTATTACTTTACCAAACAATGAGCAGTTCTTC. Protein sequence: CASSITLPNNEQFF.

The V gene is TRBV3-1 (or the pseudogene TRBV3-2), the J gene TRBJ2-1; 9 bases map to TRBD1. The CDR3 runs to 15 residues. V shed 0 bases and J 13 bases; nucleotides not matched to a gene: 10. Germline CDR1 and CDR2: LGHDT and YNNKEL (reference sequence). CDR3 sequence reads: CASSQDSWTGEEQFF. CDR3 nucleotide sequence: TGTGCCAGCAGCCAAGATTCATGGACAGGGGAGGAACAGTTCTTC.

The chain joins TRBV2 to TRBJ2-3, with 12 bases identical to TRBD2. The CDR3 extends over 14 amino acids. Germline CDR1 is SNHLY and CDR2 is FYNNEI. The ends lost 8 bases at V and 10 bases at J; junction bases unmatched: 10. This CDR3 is CASSGRASGGAQYF. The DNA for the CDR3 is TGTGCCAGCTCTGGACGAGCTAGCGGGGGGGCGCAGTATTTT.

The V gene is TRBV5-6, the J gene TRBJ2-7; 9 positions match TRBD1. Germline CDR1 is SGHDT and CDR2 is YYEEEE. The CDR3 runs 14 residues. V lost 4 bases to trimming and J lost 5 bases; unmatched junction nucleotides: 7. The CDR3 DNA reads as TGTGCCAGCAGCCTCACAGGGGGCGGCGACGAGCAGTACTTC. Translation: CASSLTGGGDEQYF.